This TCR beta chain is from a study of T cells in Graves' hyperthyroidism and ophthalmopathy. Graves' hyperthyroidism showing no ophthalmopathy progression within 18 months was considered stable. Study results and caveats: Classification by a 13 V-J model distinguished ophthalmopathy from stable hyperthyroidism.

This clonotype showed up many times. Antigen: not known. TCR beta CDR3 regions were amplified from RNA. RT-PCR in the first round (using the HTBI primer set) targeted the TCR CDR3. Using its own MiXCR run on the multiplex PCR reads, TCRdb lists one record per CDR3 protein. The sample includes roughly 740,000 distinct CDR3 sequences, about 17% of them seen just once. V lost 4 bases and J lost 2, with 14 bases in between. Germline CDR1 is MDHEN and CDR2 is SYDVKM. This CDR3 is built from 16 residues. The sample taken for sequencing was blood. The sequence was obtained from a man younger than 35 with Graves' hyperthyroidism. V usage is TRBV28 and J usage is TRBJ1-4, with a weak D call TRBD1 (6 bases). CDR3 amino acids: CASSYDTGTTNEKLFF. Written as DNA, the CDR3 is TGTGCCAGCAGTTACGACACAGGGACCACTAATGAAAAACTGTTTTTT.